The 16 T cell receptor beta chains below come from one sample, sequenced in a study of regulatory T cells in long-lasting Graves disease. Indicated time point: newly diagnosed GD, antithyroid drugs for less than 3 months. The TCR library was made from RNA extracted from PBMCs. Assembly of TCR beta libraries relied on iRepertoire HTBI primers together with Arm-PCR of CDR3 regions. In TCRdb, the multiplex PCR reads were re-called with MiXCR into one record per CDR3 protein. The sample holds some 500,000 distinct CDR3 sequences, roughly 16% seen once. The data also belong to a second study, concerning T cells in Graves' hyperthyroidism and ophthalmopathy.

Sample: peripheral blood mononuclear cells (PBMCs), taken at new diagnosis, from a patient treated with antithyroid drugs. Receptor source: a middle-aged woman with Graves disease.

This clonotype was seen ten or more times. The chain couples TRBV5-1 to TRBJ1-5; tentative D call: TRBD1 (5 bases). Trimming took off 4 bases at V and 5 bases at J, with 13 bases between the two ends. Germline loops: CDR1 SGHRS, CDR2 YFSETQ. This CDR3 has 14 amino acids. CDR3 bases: TGCGCCAGCAGCCCCGGGGCGGGGGATCAGCCCCAGCATTTT. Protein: CASSPGAGDQPQHF. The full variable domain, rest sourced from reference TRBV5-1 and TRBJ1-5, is KAGVTQTPRYLIKTRGQQVTLSCSPISGHRSVSWYQQTPGQGLQFLFEYFSETQRNKGNFPGRFSGRQFSNSRSEMNVSTLELGDSALYLCASSPGAGDQPQHFGDGTRLSIL.

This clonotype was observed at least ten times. CDR3 in amino acids: CASSLGGGSDYGYTF. CDR3 nucleotides: TGTGCCAGCAGCTTGGGGGGGGGTTCGGACTATGGCTACACCTTC. The genes are TRBV11-3 and TRBJ1-2; a weak D match, TRBD1 (5 bases). The germline gives CDR1 SGHNT, CDR2 YENEEA. This CDR3 contains 15 residues. V shed 3 bases and J shed 3 bases, with 14 bases lying between them.

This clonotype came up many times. CDR3 coding DNA: TGTGCCAGCAGTTCCCCGACTAGCCACACAGATACGCAGTATTTT. This codes for CASSSPTSHTDTQYF. The chain has TRBV27 and TRBJ2-3; TRBD2 matches at 7 bases. The CDR3 runs 15 residues. Germline V gene data show CDR1 as MNHEY and CDR2 as SMNVEV (reference sequence). The ends lost 4 bases at V and 2 bases at J; junction bases unmatched: 6.

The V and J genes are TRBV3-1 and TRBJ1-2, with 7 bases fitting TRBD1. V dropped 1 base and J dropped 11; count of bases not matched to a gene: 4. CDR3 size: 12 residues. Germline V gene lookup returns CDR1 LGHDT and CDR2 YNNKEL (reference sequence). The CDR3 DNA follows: TGTGCCAGCAGCCAAGCCGGACAGGAATACACCTTC. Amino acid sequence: CASSQAGQEYTF.

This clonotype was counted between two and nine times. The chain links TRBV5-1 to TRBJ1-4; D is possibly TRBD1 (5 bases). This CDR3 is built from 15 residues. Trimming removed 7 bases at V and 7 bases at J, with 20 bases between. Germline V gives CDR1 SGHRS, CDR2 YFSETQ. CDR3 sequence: CASGIGGETGEKLFF. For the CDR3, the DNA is TGCGCCAGCGGGATCGGAGGGGAGACGGGTGAAAAACTGTTTTTT.

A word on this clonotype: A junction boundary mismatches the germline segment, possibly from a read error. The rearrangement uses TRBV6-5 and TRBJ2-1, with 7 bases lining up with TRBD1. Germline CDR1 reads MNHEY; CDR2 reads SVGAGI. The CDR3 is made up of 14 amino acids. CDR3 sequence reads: CASSSRPGTDTQCF. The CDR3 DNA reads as TGTGCCAGCAGTTCCCGGCCCGGGACAGATACGCAGTGTTTT.

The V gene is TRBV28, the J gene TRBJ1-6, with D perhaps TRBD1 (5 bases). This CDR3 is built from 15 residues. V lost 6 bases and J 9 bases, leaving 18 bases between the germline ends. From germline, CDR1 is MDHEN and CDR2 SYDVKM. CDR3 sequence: CASSPPQGEGSPLHF. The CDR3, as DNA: TGTGCCAGCAGCCCCCCCCAGGGTGAAGGTTCACCCCTCCACTTT.

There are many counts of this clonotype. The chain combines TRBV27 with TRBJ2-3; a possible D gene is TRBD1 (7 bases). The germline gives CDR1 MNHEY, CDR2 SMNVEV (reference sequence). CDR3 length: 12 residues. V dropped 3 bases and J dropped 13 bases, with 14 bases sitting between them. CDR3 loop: CASSLEGANKYF. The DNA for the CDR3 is TGTGCCAGCAGTTTGGAGGGGGCCAATAAGTATTTT.

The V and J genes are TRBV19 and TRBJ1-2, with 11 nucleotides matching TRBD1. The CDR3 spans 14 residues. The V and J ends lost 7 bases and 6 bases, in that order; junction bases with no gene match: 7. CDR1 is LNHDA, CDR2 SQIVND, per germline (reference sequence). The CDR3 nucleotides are TGTGCCAGTACTTGGACAGGGGGCGACCATGGCTACACCTTC. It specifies CASTWTGGDHGYTF.

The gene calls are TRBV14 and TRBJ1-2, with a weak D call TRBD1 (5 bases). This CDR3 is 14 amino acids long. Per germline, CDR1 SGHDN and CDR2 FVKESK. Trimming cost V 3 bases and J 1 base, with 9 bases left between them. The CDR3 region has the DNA TGTGCCAGCAGCCAGGGGACTCTTAACTATGGCTACACCTTC. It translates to CASSQGTLNYGYTF. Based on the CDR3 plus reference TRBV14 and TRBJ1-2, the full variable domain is EAGVTQFPSHSVIEKGQTVTLRCDPISGHDNLYWYRRVMGKEIKFLLHFVKESKQDESGMPNNRFLAERTGGTYSTLKVQPAELEDSGVYFCASSQGTLNYGYTFGSGTRLTVV.

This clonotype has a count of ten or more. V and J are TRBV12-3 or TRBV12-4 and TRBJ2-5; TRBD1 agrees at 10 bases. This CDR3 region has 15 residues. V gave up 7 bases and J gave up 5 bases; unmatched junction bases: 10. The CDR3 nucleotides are TGTGCCAGCACCCAGGGACAGGGGAATGGGGAGACCCAGTACTTC. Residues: CASTQGQGNGETQYF.

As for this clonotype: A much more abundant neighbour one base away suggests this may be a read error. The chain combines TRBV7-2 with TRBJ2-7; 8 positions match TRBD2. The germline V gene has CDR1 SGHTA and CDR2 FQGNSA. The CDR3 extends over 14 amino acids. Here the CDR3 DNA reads TGTGCCTGCAGCCCGAGGACTAGCTTGGGCGAGCAGTACTTC. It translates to CACSPRTSLGEQYF.

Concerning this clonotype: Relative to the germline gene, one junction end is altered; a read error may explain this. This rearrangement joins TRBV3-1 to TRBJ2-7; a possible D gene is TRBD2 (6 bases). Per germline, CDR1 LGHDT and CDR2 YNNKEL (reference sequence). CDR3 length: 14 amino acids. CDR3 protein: CASSPRGGAGGQCF. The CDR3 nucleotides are TGTGCCAGCAGCCCCCGGGGAGGTGCCGGTGGGCAGTGCTTC.

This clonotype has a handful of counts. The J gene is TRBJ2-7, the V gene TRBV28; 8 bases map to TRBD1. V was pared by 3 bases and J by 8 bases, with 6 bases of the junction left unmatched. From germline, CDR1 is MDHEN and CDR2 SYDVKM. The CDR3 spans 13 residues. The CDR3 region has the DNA TGTGCCAGCAGTTTTGGCCAGGGGGCAAAGCAGTACTTC. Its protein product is CASSFGQGAKQYF.

The CDR3 nucleotides are TGTGCCAGCAGCTTTGAACCGGATTATTCACCCCTCCACTTT. The encoded protein is CASSFEPDYSPLHF. The chain recombines TRBV7-9 with TRBJ1-6; the D is unclear. The CDR3 loop spans 14 amino acids. The germline gives CDR1 SEHNR, CDR2 FQNEAQ (reference sequence). The ends were cut back, 3 bases at V and 8 bases at J, with 11 bases in the middle.

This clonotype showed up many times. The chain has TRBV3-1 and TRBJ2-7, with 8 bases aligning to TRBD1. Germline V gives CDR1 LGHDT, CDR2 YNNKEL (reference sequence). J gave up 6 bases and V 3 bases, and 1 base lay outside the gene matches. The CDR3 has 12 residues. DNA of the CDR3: TGTGCCAGCAGCCAGACAGGGGTCGAGCAGTACTTC. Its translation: CASSQTGVEQYF.